This T cell receptor (beta chain) was retrieved from a study of blood T cell repertoires in COVID-19 (dated by TCRdb to 2020 to 2022). Background for the entire study: Samples covering the acute and convalescent phases of COVID-19 were provided by collaborators in the United States, Italy and Spain. The prospective study material was composed of cDNA or gDNA derived from T cells, B-cell-depleted T cells, or PBMCs. The samples were drawn from two sources: the first 160 participants of the ongoing ImmuneRACE study, and 1,200 or so subjects contributed by 6 global collaborators. The sample metadata nearly always contained a de-identified subject ID, COVID-19 status, age in years and sex. The repertoires were released in a freely available public database meant as a resource for research on the immune response to SARS-CoV-2. Subjects who had been exposed to COVID-19, were actively infected with it, or had recovered from it provided the deeply sampled blood TCRbeta repertoires that made up the dataset. Where available, HLA class I and class II types were obtained from metadata supplied by the sample provider rather than from assay-based typing.

The paper as a whole reports these results and caveats: The quantity of clinical and demographic metadata differed by source and by participant and was supplied without curation.

Collaborating institutions collected whole blood in K2EDTA tubes following their own protocols. For TCRbeta analysis, collaborators shipped samples as frozen whole blood, isolated PBMCs, or DNA extracted from either of those sample types. From the cysteine through the phenylalanine, the CDR3 covers 15 amino acids. CDR3 DNA is the only sequence kept; it has 45 bases, read in frame from the first base. CDR1 MGHRA and CDR2 YSYEKL are derived from the germline V gene. V and J are truncated by 3 bases and 5 bases respectively, leaving an intervening sequence of 15 bases. A remark on this clone: Its antigen target is currently unknown. Base qualities are not at hand, and no much larger clone is one base apart.

The immunoSEQ Assay, a bias-controlled multiplex PCR, was used to amplify TCRbeta CDR3 regions from genomic DNA. For the original study's pipeline: Nucleated cell counts per sample were estimated from amplification of reference gene primers within the assay. To quantify the absolute abundance of each unique TCRbeta CDR3 rearrangement, sequence reads were collapsed and filtered. Productive Simpson clonality was computed per sample as the square root of Simpson's diversity index over productive rearrangements. The table was pulled from immuneACCESS by TCRdb, which kept in-frame rearrangements only. Such tables lose some clones; where checked, under half of the loss comes from unresolved V genes, and the rest has no known cause. D and trimming come from the DNA, and the V and J calls and clone size come from that table. For this sample there are 130,000 or so clones; more than 75% appear just once. Together, the top ten hold 3.9% of the sample.

What was sequenced was peripheral blood. The rearrangement joined TRBV4-1 to TRBJ2-3; the D gene is possibly TRBD2, with 6 bases matching. The sequence was collected from a man aged 55 to 69 with acute or convalescent COVID-19. CDR3 loop: CASSQEGRWGDTQYF. The bases read TGCGCCAGCAGCCAGGAGGGCAGATGGGGAGATACGCAGTATTTT.